These 11 T cell receptor beta chains originate from one sample sequenced in a study of CD8+CD57+ T cells in acquired aplastic anemia. CDR3 and TCR beta VDJ profiling relied on genomic DNA as the template. Each CDR3 protein is one row after TCRdb ran MiXCR on the reads. The table records fewer than 100,000 distinct CDR3 sequences, less than 60% of them present only once. Sequencing was carried out using sorted CD4+, CD8+, or CD8+CD57+ T cells (not recorded which) from PBMCs. These receptors originate from a human donor in good health, serving as a control.

This clonotype was seen at least ten times. The chain employs TRBV9 and TRBJ2-5, with D unresolved. Per germline, CDR1 SGDLS and CDR2 YYNGEE. The V gene lost 4 bases and the J gene lost 5 bases, with 9 bases spanning the gap. The CDR3 has 12 residues. The CDR3 protein is CASSTNSETQYF. The CDR3 nucleotides read TGTGCCAGCAGCACTAACAGCGAGACCCAGTACTTC.

This clonotype turned up a few times. V usage is TRBV6-5 and J usage is TRBJ2-7; no reliable D call. V was clipped by 0 bases and J by 2 bases, with 11 bases between them. The CDR3 is 15 amino acids. Germline V gene data show CDR1 as MNHEY and CDR2 as SVGAGI. CDR3 bases: TGTGCCAGCAGTTACTCCAGGACCGGCACCTACGAGCAGTACTTC. It is translated as CASSYSRTGTYEQYF.

The rearrangement uses TRBV24-1 and TRBJ2-7, with D possibly being TRBD1 (5 bases). This CDR3 is 14 amino acids long. V was trimmed by 9 bases and J by 4 bases, leaving 18 bases between them. CDR1 is KGHDR, CDR2 SFDVKD, per germline. CDR3 bases: TGTGCCACCGAGAGTACCTCAGGGCTGTACGAGCAGTACTTC. Translating gives CATESTSGLYEQYF.

The table lists this clonotype with many counts. The rearrangement uses TRBV10-2 and TRBJ1-2; 7 bases agree with TRBD1. With V trimmed by 0 bases and J by 8 bases, 6 bases remained unmatched. Germline V gene sequence: CDR1 WSHSY, CDR2 SAAADI. The CDR3 runs 14 residues. The CDR3 spells CASSESTGLEGYTF. The DNA of the CDR3 is TGCGCCAGCAGTGAGTCGACAGGGCTGGAAGGCTACACCTTC.

This clonotype was observed a handful of times. Being one base from a much bigger clone, this may be a read error. The chain has TRBV4-1 and TRBJ2-7, with TRBD1 matching 12 bases. Germline lookup yields CDR1 MGHRA and CDR2 YSYEKL. The CDR3 loop spans 14 amino acids. Trimming removed 4 bases from V and 6 bases from J; junction bases left unmatched: 4. The CDR3 region is CASSPRDRGPEQYF. CDR3 nucleotides: TGCGCCAGCAGCCCCCGGGACAGGGGGCCCGAGCAGTACTTC.

On this clonotype: One end of the junction fails to match germline, which may point to a read error. The rearrangement joins TRBV2 to TRBJ1-2, with TRBD1 identical over 9 bases. The CDR3 extends over 10 amino acids. The germline V gene encodes CDR1 SNHLY and CDR2 FYNNEI. CDR3 nucleotides: TGTGCCAGCGGGGGACAGGGAACCTCCTTC. This translates into CASGGQGTSF.

This sequence joins TRBV10-3 and TRBJ1-2, with 11 bases matching TRBD1. The CDR3 loop spans 16 amino acids. Germline V gene data show CDR1 as ENHRY and CDR2 as SYGVKD. V was clipped by 4 bases and J by 3 bases; unmatched bases: 7. CDR3: CAISGGQGGSDYGYTF. CDR3 bases: TGTGCCATCAGTGGGGGACAGGGGGGATCGGACTATGGCTACACCTTC.

Points on this clonotype: A read error may explain this, as a much larger clone is one base away. The chain combines TRBV2 with TRBJ1-2; D gene uncertain. This CDR3 region has 11 residues. Trimming removed 2 bases from V and 3 bases from J, with 1 base in between. Per germline, CDR1 SNHLY and CDR2 FYNNEI. The CDR3 nucleotides are TGTGCCAGCAGTGAATACTATGGCTACACCTTC. It codes for CASSEYYGYTF.

This clonotype occurred many times. J is TRBJ2-3 and V is TRBV11-1; D is perhaps TRBD1 (7 bases). The CDR3 is made up of 15 amino acids. Trimming shortened V by 5 bases and J by 2 bases, and 14 bases separated the two germline ends. CDR1 and CDR2 (germline): SGHAT, FQDESV (reference sequence). The CDR3 reads CASSQGGLITDTQYF. CDR3 DNA: TGTGCCAGCAGCCAGGGGGGACTCATCACAGATACGCAGTATTTT.

Many counts were recorded for this clonotype. V and J are TRBV2 and TRBJ2-7, with 7 bases that match TRBD1. CDR3 length equals 14 residues. Germline V gene data show CDR1 as SNHLY and CDR2 as FYNNEI. V shed 7 bases and J 1 base; nucleotides not matched to a gene: 7. In DNA, the CDR3 is TGTGCCAGCACCGAGGGGGCTATTTCCTACGAGCAGTACTTC. This codes for CASTEGAISYEQYF. Based on the CDR3 plus reference TRBV2 and TRBJ2-7, the full variable domain is EPEVTQTPSHQVTQMGQEVILRCVPISNHLYFYWYRQILGQKVEFLVSFYNNEISEKSEIFDDQFSVERPDGSNFTLKIRSTKLEDSAMYFCASTEGAISYEQYFGPGTRLTVT.

This clonotype was seen only a few times. This sequence joins TRBV6-5 and TRBJ2-1; D possibly corresponds to TRBD1 (5 bases). Germline V CDR1 and CDR2: MNHEY, SVGAGI. V lost 4 bases and J 9 bases, leaving 16 bases between the germline ends. CDR3 size: 14 residues. CDR3 nucleotides: TGTGCCAGCAGTTTGGCAGGGAAAGGCAGTGAGCAGTTCTTC. Its translation is CASSLAGKGSEQFF.